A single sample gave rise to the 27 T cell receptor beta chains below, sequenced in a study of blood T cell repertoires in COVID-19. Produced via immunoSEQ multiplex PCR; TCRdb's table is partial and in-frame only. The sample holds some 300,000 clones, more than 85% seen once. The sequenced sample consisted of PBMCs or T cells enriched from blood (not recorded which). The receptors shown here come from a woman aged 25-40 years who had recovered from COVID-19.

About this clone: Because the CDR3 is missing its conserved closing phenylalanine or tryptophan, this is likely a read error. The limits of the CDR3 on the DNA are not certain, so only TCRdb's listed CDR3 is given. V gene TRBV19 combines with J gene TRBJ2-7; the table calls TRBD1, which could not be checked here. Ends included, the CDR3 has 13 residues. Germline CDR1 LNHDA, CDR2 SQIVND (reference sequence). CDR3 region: CASSIGSWVGGLC.

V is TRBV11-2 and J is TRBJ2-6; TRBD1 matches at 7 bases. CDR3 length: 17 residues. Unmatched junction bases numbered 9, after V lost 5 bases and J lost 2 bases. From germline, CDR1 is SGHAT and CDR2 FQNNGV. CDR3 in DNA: TGTGCCAGCAGCCACTACAGGGGCGCCACTGGGGCCAACGTCCTGACTTTC. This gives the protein CASSHYRGATGANVLTF.

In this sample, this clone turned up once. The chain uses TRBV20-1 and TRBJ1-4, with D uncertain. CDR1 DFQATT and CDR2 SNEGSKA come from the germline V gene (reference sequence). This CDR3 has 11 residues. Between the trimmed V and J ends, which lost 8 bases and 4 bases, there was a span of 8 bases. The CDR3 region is CSQLVNEKLFF. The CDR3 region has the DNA TGCAGTCAACTGGTTAATGAAAAACTGTTTTTT.

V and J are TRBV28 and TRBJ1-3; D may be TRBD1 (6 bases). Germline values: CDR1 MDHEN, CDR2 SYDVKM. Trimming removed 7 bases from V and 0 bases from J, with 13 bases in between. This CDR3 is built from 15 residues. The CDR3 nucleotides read TGTGCCAGCACCCTGGGGGCCACCTCTGGAAACACCATATATTTT. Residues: CASTLGATSGNTIYF.

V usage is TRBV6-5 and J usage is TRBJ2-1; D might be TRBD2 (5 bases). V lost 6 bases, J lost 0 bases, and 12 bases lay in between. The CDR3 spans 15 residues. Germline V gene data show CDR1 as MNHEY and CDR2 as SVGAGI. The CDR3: CASRLPGSSYNEQFF. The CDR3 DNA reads TGTGCCAGCAGGCTCCCGGGGAGCTCCTACAATGAGCAGTTCTTC.

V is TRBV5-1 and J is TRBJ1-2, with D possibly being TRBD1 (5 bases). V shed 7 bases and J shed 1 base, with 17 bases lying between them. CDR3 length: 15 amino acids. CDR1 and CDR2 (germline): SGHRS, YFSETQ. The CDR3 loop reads CASRTSTGINYGYTF. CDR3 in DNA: TGCGCCAGCCGCACGTCCACAGGAATTAACTATGGCTACACCTTC.

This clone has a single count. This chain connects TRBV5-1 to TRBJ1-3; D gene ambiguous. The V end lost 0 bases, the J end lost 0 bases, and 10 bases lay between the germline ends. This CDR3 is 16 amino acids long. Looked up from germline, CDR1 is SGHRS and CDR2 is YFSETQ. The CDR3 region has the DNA TGCGCCAGCAGCTTGGATTTCTCAGGCTCTGGAAACACCATATATTTT. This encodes CASSLDFSGSGNTIYF.

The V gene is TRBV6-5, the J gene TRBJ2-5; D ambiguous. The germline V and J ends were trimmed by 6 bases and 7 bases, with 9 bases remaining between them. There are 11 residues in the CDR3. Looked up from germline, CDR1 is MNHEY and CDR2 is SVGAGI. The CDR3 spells CASRGSGTQYF. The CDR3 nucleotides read TGTGCCAGCAGGGGCTCTGGGACCCAGTACTTC.

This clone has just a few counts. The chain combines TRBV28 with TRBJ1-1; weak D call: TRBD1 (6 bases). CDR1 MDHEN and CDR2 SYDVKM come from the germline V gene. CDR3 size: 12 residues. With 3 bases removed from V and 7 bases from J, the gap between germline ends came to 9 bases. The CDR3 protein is CASSFRTVEAFF. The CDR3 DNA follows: TGTGCCAGCAGTTTTCGGACAGTTGAAGCTTTCTTT.

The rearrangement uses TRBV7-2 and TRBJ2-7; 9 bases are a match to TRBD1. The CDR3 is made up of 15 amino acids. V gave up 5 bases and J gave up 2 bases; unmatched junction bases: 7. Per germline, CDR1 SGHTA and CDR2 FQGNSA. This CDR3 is CASSRDRVGTYEQYF. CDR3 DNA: TGTGCCAGCAGCCGGGACAGGGTTGGAACCTACGAGCAGTACTTC.

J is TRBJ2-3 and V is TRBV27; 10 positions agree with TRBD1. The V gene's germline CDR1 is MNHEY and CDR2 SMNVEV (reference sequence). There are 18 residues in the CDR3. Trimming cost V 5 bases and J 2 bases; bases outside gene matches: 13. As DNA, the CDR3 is TGTGCCAGCAGTCTCGTGGGACAGGGGTCCCTTTTCACAGATACGCAGTATTTT. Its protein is CASSLVGQGSLFTDTQYF.

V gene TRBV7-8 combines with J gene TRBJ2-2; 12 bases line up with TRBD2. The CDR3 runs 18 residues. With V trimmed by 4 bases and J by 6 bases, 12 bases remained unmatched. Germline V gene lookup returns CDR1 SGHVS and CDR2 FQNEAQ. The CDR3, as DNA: TGTGCCAGCAGCTCCATCCTCCTAGCGGGGGGGCCTGCCGGGGAGCTGTTTTTT. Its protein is CASSSILLAGGPAGELFF.

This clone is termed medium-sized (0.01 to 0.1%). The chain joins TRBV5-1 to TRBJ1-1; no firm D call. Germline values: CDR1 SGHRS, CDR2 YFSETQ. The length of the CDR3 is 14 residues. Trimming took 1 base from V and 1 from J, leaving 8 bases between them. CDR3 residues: CASSLWRKNTEAFF. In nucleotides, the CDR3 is TGCGCCAGCAGCTTGTGGCGGAAGAACACTGAAGCTTTCTTT.

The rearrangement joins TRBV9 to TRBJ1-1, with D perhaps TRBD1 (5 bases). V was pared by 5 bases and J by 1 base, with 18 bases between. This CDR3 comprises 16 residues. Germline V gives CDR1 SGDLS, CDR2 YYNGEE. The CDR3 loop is CASRRGAGKPNTEAFF. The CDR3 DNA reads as TGTGCCAGCAGACGAGGGGCGGGGAAGCCGAACACTGAAGCTTTCTTT.

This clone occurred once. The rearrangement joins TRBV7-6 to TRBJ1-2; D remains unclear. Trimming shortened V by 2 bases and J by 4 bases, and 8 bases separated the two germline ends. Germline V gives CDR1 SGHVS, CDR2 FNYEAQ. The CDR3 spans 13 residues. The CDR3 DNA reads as TGTGCCAGCAGCTTATTGCGGGGCTATGGCTACACCTTC. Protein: CASSLLRGYGYTF.

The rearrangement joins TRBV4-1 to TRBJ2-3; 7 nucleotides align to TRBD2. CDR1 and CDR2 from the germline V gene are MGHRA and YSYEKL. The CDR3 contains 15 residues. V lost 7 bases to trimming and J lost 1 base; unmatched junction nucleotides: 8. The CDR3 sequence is CASTTTLAGTDTQYF. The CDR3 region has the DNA TGCGCCAGCACGACGACTCTAGCGGGCACAGATACGCAGTATTTT.

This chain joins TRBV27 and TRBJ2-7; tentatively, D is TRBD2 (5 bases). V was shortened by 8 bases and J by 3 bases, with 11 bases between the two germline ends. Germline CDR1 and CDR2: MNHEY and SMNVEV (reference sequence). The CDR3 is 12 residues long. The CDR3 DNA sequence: TGTGCCAGCTCTGGCGGACTCTACGAGCAGTACTTC. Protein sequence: CASSGGLYEQYF.

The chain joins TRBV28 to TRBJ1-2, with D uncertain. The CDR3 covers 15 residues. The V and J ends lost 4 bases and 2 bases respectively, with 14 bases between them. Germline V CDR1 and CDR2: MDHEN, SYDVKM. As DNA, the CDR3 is TGTGCCAGCAGTTCAATTTCGACGGGGAACTATGGCTACACCTTC. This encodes CASSSISTGNYGYTF.

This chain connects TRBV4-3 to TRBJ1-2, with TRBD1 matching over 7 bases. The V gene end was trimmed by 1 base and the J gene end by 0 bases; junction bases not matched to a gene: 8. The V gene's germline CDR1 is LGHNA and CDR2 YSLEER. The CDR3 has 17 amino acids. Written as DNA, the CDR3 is TGCGCCAGCAGCCAAGGGCCCGGGACAGCTTCTAACTATGGCTACACCTTC. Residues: CASSQGPGTASNYGYTF.

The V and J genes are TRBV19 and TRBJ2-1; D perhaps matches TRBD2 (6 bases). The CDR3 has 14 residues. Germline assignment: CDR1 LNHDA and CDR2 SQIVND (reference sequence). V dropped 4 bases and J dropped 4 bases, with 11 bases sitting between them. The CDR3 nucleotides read TGTGCCAGTAGTACCCGGGGGACTTACAATGAGCAGTTCTTC. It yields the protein CASSTRGTYNEQFF.

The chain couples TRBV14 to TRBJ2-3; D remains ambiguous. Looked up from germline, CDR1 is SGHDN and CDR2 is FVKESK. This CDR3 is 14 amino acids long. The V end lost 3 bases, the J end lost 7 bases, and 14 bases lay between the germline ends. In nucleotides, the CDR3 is TGTGCCAGCAGCCAGAATGCCGGGTTATATACGCAGTATTTT. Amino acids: CASSQNAGLYTQYF.

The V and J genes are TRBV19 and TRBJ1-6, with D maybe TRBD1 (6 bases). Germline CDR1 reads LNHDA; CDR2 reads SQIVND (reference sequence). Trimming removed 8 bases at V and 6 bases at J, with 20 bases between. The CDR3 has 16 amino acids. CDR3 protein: CASHPTPRGPNSPLHF. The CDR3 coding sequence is TGTGCCAGTCATCCGACGCCCAGGGGCCCTAATTCACCCCTCCACTTT.

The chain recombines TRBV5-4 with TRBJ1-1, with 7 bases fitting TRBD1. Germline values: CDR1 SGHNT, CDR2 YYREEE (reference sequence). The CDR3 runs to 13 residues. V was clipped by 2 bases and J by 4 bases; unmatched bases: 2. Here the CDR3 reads CASSFRGSTEAFF. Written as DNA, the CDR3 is TGTGCCAGCAGCTTCAGGGGGTCCACTGAAGCTTTCTTT.

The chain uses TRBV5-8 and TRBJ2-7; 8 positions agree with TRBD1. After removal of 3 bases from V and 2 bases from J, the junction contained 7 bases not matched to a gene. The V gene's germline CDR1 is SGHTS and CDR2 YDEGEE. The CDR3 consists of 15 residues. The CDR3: CASSSRRTGTYEQYF. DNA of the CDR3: TGTGCCAGCAGCTCCCGCAGGACAGGGACCTACGAGCAGTACTTC.

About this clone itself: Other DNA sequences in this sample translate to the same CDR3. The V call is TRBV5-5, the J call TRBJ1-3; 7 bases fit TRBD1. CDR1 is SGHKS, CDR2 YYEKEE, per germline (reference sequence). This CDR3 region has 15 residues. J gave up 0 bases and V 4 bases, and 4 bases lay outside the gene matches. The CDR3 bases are TGTGCCAGCAGCCCGACAGGGACCTCTGGAAACACCATATATTTT. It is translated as CASSPTGTSGNTIYF. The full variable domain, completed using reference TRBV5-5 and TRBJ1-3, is DAGVTQSPTHLIKTRGQQVTLRCSPISGHKSVSWYQQVLGQGPQFIFQYYEKEERGRGNFPDRFSARQFPNYSSELNVNALLLGDSALYLCASSPTGTSGNTIYFGEGSWLTVV.

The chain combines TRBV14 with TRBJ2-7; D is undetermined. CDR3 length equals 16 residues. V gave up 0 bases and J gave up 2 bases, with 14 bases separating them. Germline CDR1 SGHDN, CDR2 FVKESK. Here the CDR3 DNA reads TGTGCCAGCAGCCAAGATAAGGCAGCGAATACCTACGAGCAGTACTTC. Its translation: CASSQDKAANTYEQYF. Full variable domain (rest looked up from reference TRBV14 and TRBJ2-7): EAGVTQFPSHSVIEKGQTVTLRCDPISGHDNLYWYRRVMGKEIKFLLHFVKESKQDESGMPNNRFLAERTGGTYSTLKVQPAELEDSGVYFCASSQDKAANTYEQYFGPGTRLTVT.

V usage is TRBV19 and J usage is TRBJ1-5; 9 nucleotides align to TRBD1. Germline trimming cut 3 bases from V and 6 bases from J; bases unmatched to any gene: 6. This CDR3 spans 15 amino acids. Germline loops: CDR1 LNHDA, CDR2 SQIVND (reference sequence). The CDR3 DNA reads TGTGCCAGTAGTATTGGGACAGGGAACGGTCAGCCCCAGCATTTT. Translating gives CASSIGTGNGQPQHF.